These T cell receptor beta chains were read from a single sample in a study of CD8+CD57+ T cells in acquired aplastic anemia. Via MiXCR, TCRdb re-called the reads, giving one row per CDR3 protein. The table shows 180,000 or so distinct CDR3 sequences, with less than 60% occurring only once. Input material: sorted CD4+, CD8+, or CD8+CD57+ T cells (not recorded which) from PBMCs. These receptors all come from a human donor with aplastic anemia. CDR3s include the opening cysteine and the closing phenylalanine or tryptophan. D genes are given only for firm matches. The size entry is marked missing in some rows and otherwise reads once, few, many or a size class.

d_call: NA
clone_size: NA
v_call: TRBV25-1
j_call: TRBJ2-3
cdr3_aa: CATYSDTQYF
cdr3_nt: TGTGCCACCTACTCAGATACGCAGTATTTT

d_call: NA
clone_size: many
v_call: TRBV12-3/TRBV12-4
j_call: TRBJ1-1
cdr3_aa: CASSPASDTEAFF
cdr3_nt: TGTGCCAGCAGCCCCGCCTCAGACACTGAAGCTTTCTTT

d_call: NA
clone_size: few
v_call: TRBV7-3
j_call: TRBJ2-7
cdr3_aa: CASSLTSGAGVSYEQYF
cdr3_nt: TGTGCCAGCAGCTTAACGTCTGGTGCAGGGGTCTCCTACGAGCAGTACTTC

d_call: TRBD1
clone_size: NA
v_call: TRBV11-2
j_call: TRBJ1-4
cdr3_aa: CASSLLAAPGGNEKLFF
cdr3_nt: TGTGCCAGCAGCTTATTAGCGGCCCCAGGGGGTAATGAAAAACTGTTTTTT

d_call: NA
clone_size: many
v_call: TRBV6-2/TRBV6-3
j_call: TRBJ2-7
cdr3_aa: CASSYGADHLGEQYF
cdr3_nt: TGTGCCAGCAGTTACGGGGCAGATCACCTCGGGGAGCAGTACTTC

d_call: TRBD2
clone_size: NA
v_call: TRBV12-3/TRBV12-4
j_call: TRBJ2-3
cdr3_aa: CASSLSRLAGSTDTQYF
cdr3_nt: TGTGCCAGCAGTTTAAGTCGACTAGCGGGGAGCACAGATACGCAGTATTTT

d_call: TRBD1
clone_size: many
v_call: TRBV6-1
j_call: TRBJ1-6
cdr3_aa: CATRQGSSPLHF
cdr3_nt: TGTGCCACCAGACAGGGGAGTTCACCCCTCCACTTT

d_call: NA
clone_size: few
v_call: TRBV7-8
j_call: TRBJ2-2
cdr3_aa: CASSLKPGELFF
cdr3_nt: TGTGCCAGCAGTCTGAAACCCGGGGAGCTGTTTTTT

d_call: TRBD1
clone_size: NA
v_call: TRBV10-3
j_call: TRBJ1-1
cdr3_aa: CAISQGQGAAEAFF
cdr3_nt: TGTGCCATCAGCCAGGGACAGGGGGCAGCTGAAGCTTTCTTT

d_call: NA
clone_size: NA
v_call: TRBV20-1
j_call: TRBJ2-7
cdr3_aa: CSASSHGGQSFYEQYF
cdr3_nt: TGCAGTGCCAGCAGCCACGGGGGACAGAGCTTCTACGAGCAGTACTTC

d_call: NA
clone_size: NA
v_call: TRBV19
j_call: TRBJ2-1
cdr3_aa: CASSPPDGYNEQFF
cdr3_nt: TGTGCCAGTAGTCCCCCGGACGGCTACAATGAGCAGTTCTTC

d_call: NA
clone_size: NA
v_call: TRBV7-3
j_call: TRBJ2-7
cdr3_aa: CASSPGSYAYEQYF
cdr3_nt: TGTGCCAGCAGCCCCGGGAGCTACGCCTACGAGCAGTACTTC

d_call: NA
clone_size: NA
v_call: TRBV19
j_call: TRBJ1-1
cdr3_aa: CASSSRQGTTEAFF
cdr3_nt: TGTGCCAGTAGTAGCCGACAAGGTACGACTGAAGCTTTCTTT

d_call: TRBD1
clone_size: NA
v_call: TRBV7-2
j_call: TRBJ2-7
cdr3_aa: CASAQGAHEQYF
cdr3_nt: TGTGCCAGCGCCCAGGGGGCCCACGAGCAGTACTTC

d_call: TRBD2
clone_size: many
v_call: TRBV20-1
j_call: TRBJ2-1
cdr3_aa: CSADRLAGGYYNEQFF
cdr3_nt: TGCAGTGCTGATCGGCTAGCGGGGGGGTATTACAATGAGCAGTTCTTC

d_call: NA
clone_size: NA
v_call: TRBV6-1
j_call: TRBJ2-1
cdr3_aa: CASSSARDEQFF
cdr3_nt: TGTGCCAGCAGCTCAGCCAGGGATGAGCAGTTCTTC

d_call: NA
clone_size: NA
v_call: TRBV19
j_call: TRBJ2-1
cdr3_aa: CASSIFVVSNEQFF
cdr3_nt: TGTGCCAGTAGTATTTTTGTAGTCAGCAATGAGCAGTTCTTC

d_call: NA
clone_size: NA
v_call: TRBV20-1
j_call: TRBJ2-7
cdr3_aa: CSATGVLGSYKQYF
cdr3_nt: TGCAGTGCTACAGGGGTCCTTGGCTCCTACAAGCAGTACTTC

d_call: TRBD1
clone_size: many
v_call: TRBV29-1
j_call: TRBJ2-3
cdr3_aa: CSVLQGPTDTQYF
cdr3_nt: TGCAGCGTCCTACAGGGGCCCACAGATACGCAGTATTTT

d_call: TRBD1
clone_size: many
v_call: TRBV7-9
j_call: TRBJ1-5
cdr3_aa: CASSPGQDSNQPQHF
cdr3_nt: TGTGCCAGCAGCCCCGGACAGGATAGCAATCAGCCCCAGCATTTT

d_call: NA
clone_size: NA
v_call: TRBV2
j_call: TRBJ2-2
cdr3_aa: CASRNPSPTGELFF
cdr3_nt: TGTGCCAGCAGGAACCCATCGCCCACCGGGGAGCTGTTTTTT

d_call: NA
clone_size: NA
v_call: TRBV9
j_call: TRBJ1-1
cdr3_aa: CASSVGGPEAFF
cdr3_nt: TGTGCCAGCAGCGTGGGTGGGCCTGAAGCTTTCTTT

d_call: TRBD1
clone_size: NA
v_call: TRBV4-2
j_call: TRBJ1-5
cdr3_aa: CASSQDRTGTQPQHF
cdr3_nt: TGTGCCAGCAGCCAAGACCGGACAGGTACTCAGCCCCAGCATTTT

d_call: NA
clone_size: NA
v_call: TRBV12-3/TRBV12-4
j_call: TRBJ2-2
cdr3_aa: CASSLFGSGGGGTGELFF
cdr3_nt: TGTGCCAGCAGTTTGTTCGGGAGTGGGGGAGGTGGCACCGGGGAGCTGTTTTTT

d_call: NA
clone_size: NA
v_call: TRBV29-1
j_call: TRBJ2-6
cdr3_aa: CSVEAGNGANVLTF
cdr3_nt: TGCAGCGTTGAAGCAGGGAATGGGGCCAACGTCCTGACTTTC

d_call: NA
clone_size: NA
v_call: TRBV7-9
j_call: TRBJ1-4
cdr3_aa: CATSEGSNEKLFF
cdr3_nt: TGTGCCACCTCGGAGGGCAGTAATGAAAAACTGTTTTTT

d_call: NA
clone_size: many
v_call: TRBV7-9
j_call: TRBJ1-4
cdr3_aa: CASSLGGTRDGEKLFF
cdr3_nt: TGTGCCAGCAGCTTAGGGGGGACGAGGGATGGTGAAAAACTGTTTTTT

d_call: TRBD1
clone_size: many
v_call: TRBV10-3
j_call: TRBJ2-2
cdr3_aa: CAIRRDRNTGELFF
cdr3_nt: TGTGCCATCAGGAGGGACAGGAACACCGGGGAGCTGTTTTTT

d_call: TRBD1
clone_size: few
v_call: TRBV10-1
j_call: TRBJ2-1
cdr3_aa: CASSAGGTGDRNEQFF
cdr3_nt: TGCGCCAGCAGTGCGGGCGGGACAGGGGATCGGAATGAGCAGTTCTTC

d_call: TRBD1
clone_size: many
v_call: TRBV30
j_call: TRBJ1-6
cdr3_aa: CAWSSGGDSPLHF
cdr3_nt: TGTGCCTGGAGCTCAGGGGGGGATTCACCCCTCCACTTT

d_call: TRBD1
clone_size: many
v_call: TRBV29-1
j_call: TRBJ2-1
cdr3_aa: CSVEGTGKSYNEQFF
cdr3_nt: TGCAGCGTTGAAGGGACAGGCAAATCCTACAATGAGCAGTTCTTC

d_call: NA
clone_size: NA
v_call: TRBV15
j_call: TRBJ2-7
cdr3_aa: CATSRVHGARIEQYF
cdr3_nt: TGTGCCACCAGCAGAGTTCACGGGGCCAGGATCGAGCAGTACTTC